A single sample is the source of the 15 T cell receptor beta chains below, sequenced in a study of T cell repertoires in ileal Crohn's disease. Some clones are missing from TCRdb's copy, which holds only in-frame ones; the method was immunoSEQ multiplex PCR. The sample carries over 15,000 clones, over 60% recorded once. Specified time point: neoterminal ileum biopsy at postoperative endoscopy, about 6 months after surgery. The sample consisted of ileal tissue. These receptors all come from an adult with Crohn's disease.

This chain uses TRBV7-3 with TRBJ2-7; D not certain. Germline assignment: CDR1 SGHTA and CDR2 FQGTGA. This CDR3 is 11 amino acids long. With 2 bases removed from V and 9 bases from J, the gap between germline ends came to 8 bases. Written as DNA, the CDR3 is TGTGCCAGCAGCTTACCTCCTTGGCAGTACTTC. This encodes CASSLPPWQYF.

V is TRBV7-2 and J is TRBJ2-1; D is possibly TRBD2 (5 bases). V was cut by 0 bases and J by 1 base, with 13 bases left in between. CDR3 length: 17 amino acids. CDR1 and CDR2 (germline): SGHTA, FQGNSA. The CDR3 spells CASSLAASRRSYNEQFF. The CDR3 coding sequence is TGTGCCAGCAGCTTAGCGGCTAGCCGGCGGTCCTACAATGAGCAGTTCTTC.

This chain connects TRBV19 to TRBJ1-1; no clear D. The CDR3 runs 14 residues. Germline V gives CDR1 LNHDA, CDR2 SQIVND (reference sequence). V was trimmed by 2 bases and J by 1 base, leaving 8 bases between them. CDR3 DNA sequence: TGTGCCAGTAGTATAAAAGCGGGGAACACTGAAGCTTTCTTT. This codes for CASSIKAGNTEAFF.

This chain connects TRBV6-5 to TRBJ1-2; a possible D gene is TRBD1 (6 bases). The V gene lost 9 bases and the J gene lost 2 bases, with 13 bases spanning the gap. There are 13 residues in the CDR3. Germline V gives CDR1 MNHEY, CDR2 SVGAGI. The CDR3 nucleotides read TGTGCCAGTGCCGACAGGTTGAACTATGGCTACACCTTC. Its translation is CASADRLNYGYTF.

The gene calls are TRBV30 and TRBJ1-4; no definite D call. CDR1 and CDR2 from the germline V gene are GTSNPN and SVGIG (reference sequence). V shed 2 bases and J shed 7 bases, with 20 bases lying between them. The CDR3 has 16 amino acids. CDR3 sequence reads: CAWSPTMASELEKLFF. The CDR3 DNA is TGTGCCTGGAGTCCGACTATGGCGTCTGAACTTGAAAAACTGTTTTTT.

This sequence joins TRBV20-1 and TRBJ2-7; tentatively, D is TRBD1 (5 bases). This CDR3 is built from 11 residues. Trimming stripped 5 bases from V and 6 bases from J, with 11 bases between. CDR1 is DFQATT, CDR2 SNEGSKA, per germline (reference sequence). The CDR3 bases are TGCAGTGCTGTTTCAGGGCCCGAGCAGTACTTC. Its protein is CSAVSGPEQYF.

In its sample, this clone was seen a few times. The V gene is TRBV19, the J gene TRBJ2-3; 10 bases align to TRBD2. The CDR3 has 16 amino acids. Germline assignment: CDR1 LNHDA and CDR2 SQIVND (reference sequence). V dropped 4 bases and J dropped 2; count of bases not matched to a gene: 6. CDR3 in DNA: TGTGCCAGTAGTAACCTAGCGGGGGTGGCCACAGATACGCAGTATTTT. Translating it yields CASSNLAGVATDTQYF. Combining the CDR3 with reference TRBV19 and TRBJ2-3 gives the whole variable domain DGGITQSPKYLFRKEGQNVTLSCEQNLNHDAMYWYRQDPGQGLRLIYYSQIVNDFQKGDIAEGYSVSREKKESFPLTVTSAQKNPTAFYLCASSNLAGVATDTQYFGPGTRLTVL.

The genes are TRBV2 and TRBJ2-5; 7 nucleotides agree with TRBD1. The CDR3 loop spans 17 amino acids. V was pared by 6 bases and J by 1 base, with 14 bases of the junction left unmatched. Germline-derived CDR1 and CDR2 are SNHLY and FYNNEI. The CDR3: CASSADEGAYSQETQYF. In nucleotides, the CDR3 is TGTGCCAGCAGCGCAGATGAGGGGGCGTACTCCCAAGAGACCCAGTACTTC.

The chain recombines TRBV19 with TRBJ2-1; D not certain. V was trimmed by 7 bases and J by 6 bases, leaving 13 bases between them. This CDR3 is built from 13 residues. Germline CDR1 reads LNHDA; CDR2 reads SQIVND (reference sequence). CDR3 sequence (DNA): TGTGCCAGTACCAGAAGCGTGGGCAATGAGCAGTTCTTC. Its translation: CASTRSVGNEQFF.

This chain connects TRBV7-9 to TRBJ1-2, with D perhaps TRBD1 (6 bases). Germline-derived CDR1 and CDR2 are SEHNR and FQNEAQ (reference sequence). The V end was cut by 0 bases, the J end by 4 bases, with 9 bases between. This CDR3 has 14 residues. CDR3 in amino acids: CASSLAGQTYGYTF. In DNA form, the CDR3 reads TGTGCCAGCAGCTTAGCCGGACAGACCTATGGCTACACCTTC.

The chain joins TRBV5-1 to TRBJ1-2, with D maybe TRBD1 (6 bases). Germline V gene sequence: CDR1 SGHRS, CDR2 YFSETQ. The CDR3 is made up of 14 amino acids. V lost 0 bases, J lost 8 bases, and 14 bases lay in between. In DNA, the CDR3 is TGCGCCAGCAGCTTGGAGGGCAGGGGACAAGGCTACACCTTC. Translating gives CASSLEGRGQGYTF.

In nucleotides, the CDR3 is TGTGCCATCTCAAGGATGACAGGGGGCGGCACTGAAGCTTTCTTT. Translating gives CAISRMTGGGTEAFF. The chain is built from TRBV28 and TRBJ1-1, with 10 bases that match TRBD1. The CDR3 runs to 15 residues. V lost 10 bases, J lost 4 bases, and 12 bases stayed unmatched. Germline CDR1 MDHEN, CDR2 SYDVKM.

This clone was detected once. This chain joins TRBV5-1 and TRBJ1-2; D is unclear. Trimming removed 3 bases at V and 4 bases at J, with 13 bases between. From germline, CDR1 is SGHRS and CDR2 YFSETQ. This CDR3 is 14 amino acids long. CDR3 loop: CASSWSTALYGYTF. The CDR3 DNA reads as TGCGCCAGCAGCTGGAGCACCGCCCTCTATGGCTACACCTTC.

This clone was detected only a few times. This chain links TRBV9 with TRBJ2-2; a possible D gene is TRBD2 (5 bases). Germline CDR1 is SGDLS and CDR2 is YYNGEE. Trimming pared 0 bases from V and 6 bases from J, leaving 6 bases between. The CDR3 runs 13 residues. CDR3 region: CASSVVGAGELFF. In DNA form, the CDR3 reads TGTGCCAGCAGCGTAGTCGGGGCCGGGGAGCTGTTTTTT.

The chain has TRBV4-1 and TRBJ2-1; 13 nucleotides line up with TRBD2. CDR1 and CDR2 from the germline V gene are MGHRA and YSYEKL. Germline trimming cut 3 bases from V and 0 bases from J; bases unmatched to any gene: 14. This CDR3 has 21 residues. CDR3 protein: CASSQAGPGLAGLSSYNEQFF. The CDR3 DNA reads as TGCGCCAGCAGCCAGGCCGGACCGGGACTAGCGGGGCTAAGCTCCTACAATGAGCAGTTCTTC.